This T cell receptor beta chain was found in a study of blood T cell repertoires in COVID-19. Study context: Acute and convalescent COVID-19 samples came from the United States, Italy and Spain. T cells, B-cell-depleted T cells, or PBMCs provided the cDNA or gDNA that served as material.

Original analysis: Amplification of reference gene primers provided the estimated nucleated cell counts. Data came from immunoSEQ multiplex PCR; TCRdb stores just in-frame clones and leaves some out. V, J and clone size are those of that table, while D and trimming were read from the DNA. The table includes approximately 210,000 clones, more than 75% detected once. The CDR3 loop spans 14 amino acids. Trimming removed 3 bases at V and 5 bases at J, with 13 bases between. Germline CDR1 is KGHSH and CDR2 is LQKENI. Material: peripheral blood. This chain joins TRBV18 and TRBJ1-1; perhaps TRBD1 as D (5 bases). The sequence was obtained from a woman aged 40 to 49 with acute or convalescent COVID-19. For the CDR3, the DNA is TGTGCCAGCTCACCCGACAGTGATCTGACTGAAGCTTTCTTT. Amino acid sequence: CASSPDSDLTEAFF. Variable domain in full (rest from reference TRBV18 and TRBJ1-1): NAGVMQNPRHLVRRRGQEARLRCSPMKGHSHVYWYRQLPEEGLKFMVYLQKENIIDESGMPKERFSAEFPKEGPSILRIQQVVRGDSAAYFCASSPDSDLTEAFFGQGTRLTVV.